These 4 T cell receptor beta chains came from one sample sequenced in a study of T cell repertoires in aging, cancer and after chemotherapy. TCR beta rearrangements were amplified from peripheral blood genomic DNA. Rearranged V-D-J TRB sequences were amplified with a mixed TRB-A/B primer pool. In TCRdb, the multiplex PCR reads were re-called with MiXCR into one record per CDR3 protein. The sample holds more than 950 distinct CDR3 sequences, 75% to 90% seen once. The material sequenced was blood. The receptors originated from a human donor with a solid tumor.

In DNA, the CDR3 is TGTGCCACCCAGGGACAGGCGAACACTGAAGCTTTCTTT. It encodes CATQGQANTEAFF. V and J are TRBV10-3 and TRBJ1-1; 8 positions agree with TRBD1. The CDR3 contains 13 residues. CDR1 ENHRY and CDR2 SYGVKD come from the germline V gene. V dropped 10 bases and J dropped 1; count of bases not matched to a gene: 5.

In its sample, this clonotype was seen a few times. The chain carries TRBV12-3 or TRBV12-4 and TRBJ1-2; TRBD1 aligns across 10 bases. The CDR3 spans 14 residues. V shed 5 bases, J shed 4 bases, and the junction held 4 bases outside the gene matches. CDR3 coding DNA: TGTGCCAGCAGTCCGGGACAGGGGATCTATGGCTACACCTTC. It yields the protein CASSPGQGIYGYTF.

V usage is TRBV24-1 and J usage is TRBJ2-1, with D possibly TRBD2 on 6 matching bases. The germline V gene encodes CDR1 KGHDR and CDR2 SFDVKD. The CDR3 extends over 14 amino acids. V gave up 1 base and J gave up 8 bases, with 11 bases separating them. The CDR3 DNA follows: TGTGCCACCAGTGATTTAGGGTCTAGCGATGAGCAGTTCTTC. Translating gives CATSDLGSSDEQFF.

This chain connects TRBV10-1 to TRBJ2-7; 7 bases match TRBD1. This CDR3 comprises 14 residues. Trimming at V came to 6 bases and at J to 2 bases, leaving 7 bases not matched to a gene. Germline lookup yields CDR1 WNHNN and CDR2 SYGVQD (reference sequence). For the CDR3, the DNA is TGCGCCAGCAGCCCAGACAGGGCTCCCTACGAGCAGTACTTC. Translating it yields CASSPDRAPYEQYF.